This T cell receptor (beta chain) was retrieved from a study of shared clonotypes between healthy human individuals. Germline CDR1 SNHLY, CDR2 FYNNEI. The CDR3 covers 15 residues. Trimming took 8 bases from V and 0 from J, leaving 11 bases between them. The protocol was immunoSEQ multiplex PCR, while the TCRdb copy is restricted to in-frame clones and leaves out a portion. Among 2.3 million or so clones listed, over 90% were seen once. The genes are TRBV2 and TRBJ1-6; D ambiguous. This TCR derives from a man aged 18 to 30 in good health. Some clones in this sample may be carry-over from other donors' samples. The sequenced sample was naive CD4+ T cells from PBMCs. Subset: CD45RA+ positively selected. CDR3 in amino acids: CASGDRGSYNSPLHF. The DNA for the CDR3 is TGTGCCAGCGGGGATCGAGGCTCCTATAATTCACCCCTCCACTTT.